This T cell receptor beta chain was obtained from a study of blood T cell repertoires in COVID-19. About the research overall: T cells, B-cell-depleted T cells, or PBMCs provided the cDNA or gDNA that served as material.

Seattle cases were enrolled at active infection and followed longitudinally. V was trimmed by 5 bases and J by 0 bases, leaving 14 bases between them. The CDR3 is 15 residues long. Germline CDR1 and CDR2: MNHEY and SMNVEV (reference sequence). As processed by the authors: Estimation of nucleated cell counts relied on the amplification of reference gene primers. The table came from immunoSEQ multiplex PCR; TCRdb's copy has only in-frame clones and leaves some out. Clone size and V and J calls were adopted from that table, with D and trimming inferred from the DNA. This sample has approximately 150,000 clones, with roughly 93% found just once.

The sequence came from a man aged 18 to 30 with COVID-19, enrolled during active disease. The chain couples TRBV27 to TRBJ2-7; D call uncertain. Material for sequencing was peripheral blood. CDR3 DNA: TGTGCCAGCAGTCCAGGTCCCGCTCTCTCCTACGAGCAGTACTTC. It translates to CASSPGPALSYEQYF.